The present entry profiles one T cell receptor beta chain with its context. Its antigen is unidentified. TCRdb re-derived calls from the RT-PCR reads in MiXCR, one entry per CDR3 protein. This table holds 750,000 to 850,000 distinct CDR3 sequences, about 18% found once. The sample is drawn from a study of response to subunit inactivated influenza vaccine. Study conclusions and caveats: Authors proposed each seasonal influenza vaccination draws in few new T cells.

J lost 1 base, V lost 3 bases, and 0 bases had no gene match. The CDR3 length is 13 residues. CDR1 ENHRY and CDR2 SYGVKD come from the germline V gene. The receptor was isolated from a man aged 50 to 60 who received an inactivated influenza vaccine. The genes are TRBV10-3 and TRBJ2-7, with 7 bases lining up with TRBD1. The starting material was PBMCs from blood, obtained more than 4 days after vaccination. CDR3 nucleotide sequence: TGTGCCATCAGTGAACAGGGGTCCTACGAGCAGTACTTC. Translating gives CAISEQGSYEQYF.